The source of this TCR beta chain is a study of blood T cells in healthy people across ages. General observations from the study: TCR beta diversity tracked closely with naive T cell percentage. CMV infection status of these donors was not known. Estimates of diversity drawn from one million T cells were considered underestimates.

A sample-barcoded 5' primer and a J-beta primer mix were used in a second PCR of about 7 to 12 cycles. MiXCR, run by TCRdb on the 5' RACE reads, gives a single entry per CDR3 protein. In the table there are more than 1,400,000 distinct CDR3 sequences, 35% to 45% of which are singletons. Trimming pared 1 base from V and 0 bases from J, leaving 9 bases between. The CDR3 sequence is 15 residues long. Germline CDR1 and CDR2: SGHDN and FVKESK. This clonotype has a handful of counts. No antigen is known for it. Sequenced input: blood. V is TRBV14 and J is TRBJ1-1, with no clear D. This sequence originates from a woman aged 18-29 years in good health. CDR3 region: CASSQAGRMNTEAFF. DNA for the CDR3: TGTGCCAGCAGCCAAGCCGGCAGAATGAACACTGAAGCTTTCTTT.